A single sample gave rise to the 7 T cell receptor beta chains below, sequenced in a study of blood T cells in healthy people across ages. A sample-barcoded 5' primer and a J-beta primer mix were used in a second PCR of roughly 7 to 11 cycles. Via MiXCR, TCRdb re-called the 5' RACE reads, giving one row per CDR3 protein. The sample consists of around 2 million distinct CDR3 sequences, about two fifths of them appearing once. Sequences were obtained from blood. These receptors originate from a human donor in good health.

In this sample, this clonotype turned up many times. The CDR3 coding sequence is TGTGCCAGCAGTTACGGGGCCAAAAACATTCAGTACTTC. Amino acids: CASSYGAKNIQYF. The chain combines TRBV6-5 with TRBJ2-4; D gene uncertain. Germline values: CDR1 MNHEY, CDR2 SVGAGI. The CDR3 has 13 residues. The ends were cut back, 2 bases at V and 1 base at J, with 3 bases in the middle.

This rearrangement joins TRBV7-2 to TRBJ2-1, with 7 bases that match TRBD1. After removal of 4 bases from V and 6 bases from J, the junction contained 9 bases not matched to a gene. The V gene's germline CDR1 is SGHTA and CDR2 FQGNSA. The CDR3 runs 15 residues. The CDR3 sequence is CASSSTGRGCNEQFF. CDR3 nucleotide sequence: TGTGCCAGCAGCTCGACAGGGAGAGGTTGCAATGAGCAGTTCTTC.

The chain links TRBV5-1 to TRBJ2-7; no clear D gene. The V gene lost 4 bases and the J gene lost 3 bases, with 11 bases spanning the gap. Per the germline V gene, CDR1 is SGHRS and CDR2 is YFSETQ. The length of the CDR3 is 13 residues. CDR3 in amino acids: CASSGGSLYEQYF. The CDR3 DNA sequence: TGCGCCAGCAGCGGTGGGTCTCTCTACGAGCAGTACTTC.

This clonotype was seen more than once but under ten times. The chain uses TRBV3-1 and TRBJ1-2; D is possibly TRBD1 (6 bases). The CDR3 consists of 16 residues. Trimming cost V 4 bases and J 5 bases, with 20 bases left between them. Germline V gene data show CDR1 as LGHDT and CDR2 as YNNKEL (reference sequence). The CDR3 region is CASSRESLQGTYGYTF. For the CDR3, the DNA is TGTGCCAGCAGCCGCGAGTCACTACAGGGAACTTATGGCTACACCTTC.

This clonotype was picked up a small number of times. The genes are TRBV15 and TRBJ2-5, with unresolved D. The CDR3 extends over 14 amino acids. V was cut by 0 bases and J by 4 bases, with 9 bases left in between. Germline V CDR1 and CDR2: LNHNV, YYDKDF (reference sequence). The CDR3 bases are TGTGCCACCAGCAGAGATCGGAGCCCAGAGACCCAGTACTTC. Protein product: CATSRDRSPETQYF.

The J gene is TRBJ2-5, the V gene TRBV12-5; D is unclear. The J call may be incorrect, as the DNA end agrees better with TRBJ2-7. The length of the CDR3 is 12 residues. Germline V gene data show CDR1 as LGHNT and CDR2 as FRNRAP. The CDR3 sequence: CASGFGRSEQYF. DNA for the CDR3: TGTGCTAGTGGTTTTGGGCGGTCCGAGCAGTACTTC.

This chain links TRBV14 with TRBJ2-7, with D hard to call. Germline V gene lookup returns CDR1 SGHDN and CDR2 FVKESK. The CDR3 is 15 residues long. Trimming took off 0 bases at V and 3 bases at J, with 12 bases between the two ends. The CDR3 DNA is TGTGCCAGCAGCCAAGACTGGGCCACCGACTACGAGCAGTACTTC. Protein: CASSQDWATDYEQYF. The full variable domain, with the rest looked up from reference TRBV14 and TRBJ2-7, is EAGVTQFPSHSVIEKGQTVTLRCDPISGHDNLYWYRRVMGKEIKFLLHFVKESKQDESGMPNNRFLAERTGGTYSTLKVQPAELEDSGVYFCASSQDWATDYEQYFGPGTRLTVT.